These 13 T cell receptor beta chains originate from one sample sequenced in a study of glioma-infiltrating T cells after dendritic cell vaccination. Method: immunoSEQ multiplex PCR; TCRdb's copy keeps in-frame clones and lacks some. The sample lists about 94,000 clones; approximately 84% were seen once. Stated time point: after dendritic cell vaccination, including at tumor progression/relapse. This material consisted of blood, taken after dendritic cell vaccination. The receptors originated from a human donor with glioblastoma.

CDR3 in amino acids: CASSEQRVVSGVTDTQYF. The DNA of the CDR3 is TGTGCCAGCAGTGAACAACGGGTGGTTTCGGGGGTCACAGATACGCAGTATTTT. This sequence joins TRBV6-1 and TRBJ2-3, with a tentative D call TRBD2 (6 bases). CDR3 length: 18 amino acids. Trimming removed 2 bases at V and 2 bases at J, with 20 bases between. Germline V CDR1 and CDR2: MNHNS, SASEGT.

This chain uses TRBV2 with TRBJ1-3; possibly TRBD1 for D (6 bases). V lost 1 base, J lost 14 bases, and 15 bases lay in between. The CDR3 has 13 amino acids. Per the germline V gene, CDR1 is SNHLY and CDR2 is FYNNEI. Here the CDR3 DNA reads TGTGCCAGCAGTGAAGTCCAGGGCGGGGGCCTATATTTT. Residues: CASSEVQGGGLYF. Together with reference TRBV2 and TRBJ1-3, the CDR3 gives the full variable domain: EPEVTQTPSHQVTQMGQEVILRCVPISNHLYFYWYRQILGQKVEFLVSFYNNEISEKSEIFDDQFSVERPDGSNFTLKIRSTKLEDSAMYFCASSEVQGGGLYFGEGSWLTVV.

This clone was recorded a few times. The chain joins TRBV5-6 to TRBJ1-3; maybe TRBD1 (5 bases). The V end was cut by 4 bases, the J end by 0 bases, with 11 bases between. This CDR3 comprises 15 residues. Germline V gene data show CDR1 as SGHDT and CDR2 as YYEEEE. The CDR3 spells CASSRGLSSGNTIYF. The CDR3 DNA is TGTGCCAGCAGCCGGGGACTTAGCTCTGGAAACACCATATATTTT.

The J gene is TRBJ2-1, the V gene TRBV21-1; the D call in the table, TRBD2, was not verified against the DNA. TRBV21-1 has pseudogene status. The CDR3 spans 14 residues. DNA of the CDR3: TGTGCCAGCCCAGGACTAGCGGGAGTAGATGAGCAGTTCTTC. Translated: CASPGLAGVDEQFF.

V and J are TRBV2 and TRBJ1-5; D remains unclear. CDR1 and CDR2 from the germline V gene are SNHLY and FYNNEI. The length of the CDR3 is 12 residues. Trimming shortened V by 5 bases and J by 7 bases, and 9 bases separated the two germline ends. CDR3 sequence reads: CASSLGMQPQHF. CDR3 bases: TGTGCCAGCAGTCTAGGTATGCAGCCCCAGCATTTT.

This clone was counted between two and nine times. The chain has TRBV6-1 and TRBJ2-7; a possible D gene is TRBD2 (6 bases). V lost 4 bases, J lost 2 bases, and 12 bases lay in between. Germline values: CDR1 MNHNS, CDR2 SASEGT. The CDR3 contains 14 residues. In DNA form, the CDR3 reads TGTGCCAGCAGTGGGAGCGGGCCGCCCTACGAGCAGTACTTC. It encodes CASSGSGPPYEQYF.

The V and J genes are TRBV28 and TRBJ2-7, with TRBD1 matching 8 bases. Trimming removed 7 bases from V and 2 bases from J; junction bases left unmatched: 13. Per the germline V gene, CDR1 is MDHEN and CDR2 is SYDVKM. CDR3 length: 16 residues. CDR3 bases: TGTGCCAGCACCCCCCCTGGGACAGGATCCCCCTACGAGCAGTACTTC. Its protein product is CASTPPGTGSPYEQYF.

The J gene is TRBJ1-2, the V gene TRBV19; D remains ambiguous. V dropped 5 bases and J dropped 4 bases, with 11 bases sitting between them. This CDR3 contains 13 residues. Per germline, CDR1 LNHDA and CDR2 SQIVND (reference sequence). CDR3 loop: CASSPVPFYGYTF. CDR3 DNA sequence: TGTGCCAGTAGTCCGGTGCCCTTCTATGGCTACACCTTC.

Concerning this clone: An end of the junction differs from the germline gene, which may be a read error. The chain employs TRBV18 and TRBJ2-1; D possibly matches TRBD1 or TRBD2 (5 bases each). The CDR3 has 14 amino acids. Germline V gene lookup returns CDR1 KGHSH and CDR2 LQKENI. The CDR3 DNA sequence: TGTGCCGGCTCACCACGGGGCCCTGGAAATGAGCAGTTCTTC. Its translation: CAGSPRGPGNEQFF. The complete variable domain, with remaining parts taken from reference TRBV18 and TRBJ2-1, reads NAGVMQNPRHLVRRRGQEARLRCSPMKGHSHVYWYRQLPEEGLKFMVYLQKENIIDESGMPKERFSAEFPKEGPSILRIQQVVRGDSAAYFCAGSPRGPGNEQFFGPGTRLTVL.

The rearrangement uses TRBV15 and TRBJ2-1; 7 bases align to TRBD2. CDR1 is LNHNV, CDR2 YYDKDF, per germline (reference sequence). The CDR3 is 17 residues long. V lost 5 bases, J lost 0 bases, and 10 bases stayed unmatched. In nucleotides, the CDR3 is TGTGCCACCAGCGGTGGACTAGTGGGGAGCTCCTACAATGAGCAGTTCTTC. This gives the protein CATSGGLVGSSYNEQFF.

This rearrangement joins TRBV9 to TRBJ2-3; no definite D call. CDR1 is SGDLS, CDR2 YYNGEE, per germline. The V gene lost 0 bases and the J gene lost 1 base, with 12 bases spanning the gap. CDR3 length: 16 residues. The CDR3 nucleotides read TGTGCCAGCAGCGTAGTCGGCGGCGAGGGCACAGATACGCAGTATTTT. It encodes CASSVVGGEGTDTQYF.

V and J are TRBV9 and TRBJ2-7, with D possibly being TRBD2 (6 bases). The CDR3 runs 16 residues. With 3 bases removed from V and 3 bases from J, the gap between germline ends came to 19 bases. Germline V gene lookup returns CDR1 SGDLS and CDR2 YYNGEE. This CDR3 reads CASSASPGTSLYEQYF. The DNA for the CDR3 is TGTGCCAGCAGCGCCTCCCCCGGGACTTCACTCTACGAGCAGTACTTC.

The rearrangement uses TRBV19 and TRBJ1-1; maybe TRBD1 (6 bases). CDR1 is LNHDA, CDR2 SQIVND, per germline (reference sequence). The length of the CDR3 is 15 residues. Deletions cut 2 bases from V and 0 bases from J, with 10 bases between. CDR3 DNA sequence: TGTGCCAGTAGTATAAAACACAGGGTGAACACTGAAGCTTTCTTT. It specifies CASSIKHRVNTEAFF. Full variable domain (missing parts from reference TRBV19 and TRBJ1-1): DGGITQSPKYLFRKEGQNVTLSCEQNLNHDAMYWYRQDPGQGLRLIYYSQIVNDFQKGDIAEGYSVSREKKESFPLTVTSAQKNPTAFYLCASSIKHRVNTEAFFGQGTRLTVV.